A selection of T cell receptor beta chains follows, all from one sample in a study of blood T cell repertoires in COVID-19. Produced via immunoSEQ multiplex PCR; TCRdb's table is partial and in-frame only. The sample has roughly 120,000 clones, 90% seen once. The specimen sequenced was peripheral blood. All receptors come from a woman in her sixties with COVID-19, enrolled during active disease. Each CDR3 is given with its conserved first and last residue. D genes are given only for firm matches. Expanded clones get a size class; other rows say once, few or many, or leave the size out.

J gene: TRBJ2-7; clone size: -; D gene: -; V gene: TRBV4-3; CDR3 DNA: TGCGCCAGCAGCCAAGATCAGGGCCAAGAGCAGTACTTC; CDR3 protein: CASSQDQGQEQYF
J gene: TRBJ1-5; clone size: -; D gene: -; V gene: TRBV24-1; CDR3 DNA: TGTGCCACCAGTGATCAGGGTGCAACAAATCAGCCCCAGCATTTT; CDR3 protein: CATSDQGATNQPQHF
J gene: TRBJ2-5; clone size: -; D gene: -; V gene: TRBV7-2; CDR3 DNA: TGTGCCAGCAGCCAAAACCAGGGTCTGGAGACCCAGTACTTC; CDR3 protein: CASSQNQGLETQYF
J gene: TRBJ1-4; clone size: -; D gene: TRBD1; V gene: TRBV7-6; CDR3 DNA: TGTGCCAGCAGCTTAGGACCTGGGGACAGGGATAATGAAAAACTGTTTTTT; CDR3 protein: CASSLGPGDRDNEKLFF
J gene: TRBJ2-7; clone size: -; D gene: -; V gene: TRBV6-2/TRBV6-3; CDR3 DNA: TGTGCCAGCAGTTACAGGACAGATCATCAGCAGTACTTC; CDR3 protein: CASSYRTDHQQYF
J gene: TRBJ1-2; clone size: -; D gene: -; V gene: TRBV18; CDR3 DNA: TGTGCCAGCTCACCACCGGCCAGGGCCCCTGTTAGCGGCTACACCTTC; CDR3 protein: CASSPPARAPVSGYTF
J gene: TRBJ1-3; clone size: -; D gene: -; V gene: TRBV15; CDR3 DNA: TGTGCCACCAGCCACCGGGAAGTTGGGAGAAACACCATATATTTT; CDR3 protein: CATSHREVGRNTIYF
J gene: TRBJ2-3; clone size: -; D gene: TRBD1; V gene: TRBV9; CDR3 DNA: TGTGCCAGCAGCGCCACCCTCAGGGGGTTAAGCACAGATACGCAGTATTTT; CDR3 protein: CASSATLRGLSTDTQYF
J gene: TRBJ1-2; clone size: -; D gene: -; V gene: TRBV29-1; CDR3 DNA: TGCAGCGACTCGAACGTATTCTATGGCTACACCTTC; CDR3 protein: CSDSNVFYGYTF
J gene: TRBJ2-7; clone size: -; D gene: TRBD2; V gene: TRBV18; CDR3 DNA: TGTGCCAGCTCACCGTATGCCGGGACTACCAACTACGAGCAGTACTTC; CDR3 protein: CASSPYAGTTNYEQYF
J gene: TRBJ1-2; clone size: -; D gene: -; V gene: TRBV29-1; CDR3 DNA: TGCAGCGCCCGATGGGGGGACTATGGCTACACCTTC; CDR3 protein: CSARWGDYGYTF
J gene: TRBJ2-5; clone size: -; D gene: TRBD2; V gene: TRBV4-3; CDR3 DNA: TGCGCCAGCAGCCCCACTGGGAGGGTTGAGACCCAGTACTTC; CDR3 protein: CASSPTGRVETQYF
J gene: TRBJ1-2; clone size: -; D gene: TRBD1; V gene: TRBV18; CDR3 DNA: TGTGCCAGCTCACCTCAACAGGGGGCGGAATATGGCTACACCTTC; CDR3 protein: CASSPQQGAEYGYTF
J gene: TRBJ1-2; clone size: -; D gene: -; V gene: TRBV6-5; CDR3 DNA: TGTGCCAGCAGGGCCAGGGGAAACTATGGCTACACCTTC; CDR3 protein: CASRARGNYGYTF
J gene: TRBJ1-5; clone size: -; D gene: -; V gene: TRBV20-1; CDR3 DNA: TGCAGTGCGGGACTTCAGCCCCAGCATTTT; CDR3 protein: CSAGLQPQHF
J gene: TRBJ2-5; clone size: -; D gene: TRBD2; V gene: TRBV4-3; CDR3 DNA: TGCGCCAGCAGCCAAGATCCGGCGGGAGTCGGGGCCCAAGAGACCCAGTACTTC; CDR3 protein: CASSQDPAGVGAQETQYF
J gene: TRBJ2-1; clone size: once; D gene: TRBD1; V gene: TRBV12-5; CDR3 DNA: TGTGCTAGTGGGCCAGGACAGGGGTGGAATGAGCAGTTCTTC; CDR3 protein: CASGPGQGWNEQFF
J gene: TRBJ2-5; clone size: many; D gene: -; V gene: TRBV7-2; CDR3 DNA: TGTGCCAGCAGCTTAGGATTAGAAGAGACCCAGTACTTC; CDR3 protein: CASSLGLEETQYF
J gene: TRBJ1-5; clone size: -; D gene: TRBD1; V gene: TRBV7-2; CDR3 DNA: TGTGCCAGCAGCTTGAGGGGGGACAGGGGCGGTAGCAATCAGCCCCAGCATTTT; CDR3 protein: CASSLRGDRGGSNQPQHF
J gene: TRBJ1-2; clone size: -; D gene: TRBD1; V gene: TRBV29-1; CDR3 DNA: TGCAGCGTTGACCAACAGGGGGCGGGCTATGGCTACACCTTC; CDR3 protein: CSVDQQGAGYGYTF
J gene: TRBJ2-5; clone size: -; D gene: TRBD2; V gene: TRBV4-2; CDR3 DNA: TGTGCCAGCAGCCAATTCATCTCCGGGACTAGCGGGGGAGAGACCCAGTACTTC; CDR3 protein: CASSQFISGTSGGETQYF
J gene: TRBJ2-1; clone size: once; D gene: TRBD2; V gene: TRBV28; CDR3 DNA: TGTGCCAGCAGTCGGACTAGCGGGGGGGCATATGAGCAGTTCTTC; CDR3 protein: CASSRTSGGAYEQFF
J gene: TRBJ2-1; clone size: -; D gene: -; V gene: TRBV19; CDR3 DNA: TGTGCCAGCGCGGCAGGGGCGGGTGACAATGAGCAGTTCTTC; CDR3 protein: CASAAGAGDNEQFF
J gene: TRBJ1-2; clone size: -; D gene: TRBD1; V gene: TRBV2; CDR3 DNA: TGTGCCAGCAGGGAACCAGACAGGGCTGAGCGTGGCTACACCTTC; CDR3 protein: CASREPDRAERGYTF
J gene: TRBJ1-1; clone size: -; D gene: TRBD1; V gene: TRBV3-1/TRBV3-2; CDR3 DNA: TGTGCCAGCAGCCAGACTTCACGGGACAGGAACACTGAAGCTTTCTTT; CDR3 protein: CASSQTSRDRNTEAFF
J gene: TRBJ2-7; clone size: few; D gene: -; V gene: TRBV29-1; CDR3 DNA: TGCAGCGCCCGAGATGAGGAGCAGTACTTC; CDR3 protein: CSARDEEQYF
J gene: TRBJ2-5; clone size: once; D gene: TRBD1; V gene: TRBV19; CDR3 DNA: TGTGCCAGTAGCTTAACAGGGGGAGAGACCCAGTACTTC; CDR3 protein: CASSLTGGETQYF
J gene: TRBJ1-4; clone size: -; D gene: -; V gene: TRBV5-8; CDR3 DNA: TGTGCCAGCAGCTTGACAGGAAGGGTGTCTACGGCGGAAAAACTGTTTTTT; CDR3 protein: CASSLTGRVSTAEKLFF
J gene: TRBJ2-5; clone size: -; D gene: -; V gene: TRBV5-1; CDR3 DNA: TGCGCCAGCAGCTCGGGACCTGGACAGCTAGGGGAGACCCAGTACTTC; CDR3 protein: CASSSGPGQLGETQYF
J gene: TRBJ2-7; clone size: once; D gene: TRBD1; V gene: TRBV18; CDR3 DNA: TGTGCCAGCTCACCACCGGACAGGGGGCTTTACGAGCAGTACTTC; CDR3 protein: CASSPPDRGLYEQYF
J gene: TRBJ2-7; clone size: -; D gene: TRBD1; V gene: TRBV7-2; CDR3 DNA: TGTGCCAGCAGCTTATACGGGACAGGGCGAGCCTACGAGCAGTACTTC; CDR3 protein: CASSLYGTGRAYEQYF
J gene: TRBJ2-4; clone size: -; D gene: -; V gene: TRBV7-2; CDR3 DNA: TGTGCCAGCAGCCCCATCGACAGTCGTGCGAACATTCAGTACTTC; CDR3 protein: CASSPIDSRANIQYF
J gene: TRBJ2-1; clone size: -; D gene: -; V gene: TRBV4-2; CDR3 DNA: TGTGCCAGCAGCCATTCTAGCTCTATTGACAATGAGCAGTTCTTC; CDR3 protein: CASSHSSSIDNEQFF
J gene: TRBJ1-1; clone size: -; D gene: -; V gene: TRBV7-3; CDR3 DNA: TGTGCCAGCAGCTTAACGGGAGGCGGGAAGAACACTGAAGCTTTCTTT; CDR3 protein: CASSLTGGGKNTEAFF
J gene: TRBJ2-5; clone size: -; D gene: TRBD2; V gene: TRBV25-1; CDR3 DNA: TGTGCCAGCAGTCCCGAGCGGGGGGGCCGAGAGACCCAGTACTTC; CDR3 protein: CASSPERGGRETQYF
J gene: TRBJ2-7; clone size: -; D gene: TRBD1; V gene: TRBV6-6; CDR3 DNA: TGTGCCAGCAGTCTGGGGGACAGGGGGCTTTCCGTCTACTTCTACGAGCAGTACTTC; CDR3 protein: CASSLGDRGLSVYFYEQYF
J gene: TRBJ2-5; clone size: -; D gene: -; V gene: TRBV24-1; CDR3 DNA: TGTGCCACCTCCCCCCCGGGCCAAGAGACCCAGTACTTC; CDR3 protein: CATSPPGQETQYF
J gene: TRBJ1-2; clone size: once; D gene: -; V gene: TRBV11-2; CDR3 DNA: TGTGCCAGCAGCTTAGCAGCGGCATCCTATGGCTACACCTTC; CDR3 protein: CASSLAAASYGYTF
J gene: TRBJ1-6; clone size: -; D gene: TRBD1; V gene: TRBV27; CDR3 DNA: TGTGCCAGCAGTTTCTTGTTGGACAGGGAGGGAAATTCACCCCTCCACTTT; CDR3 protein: CASSFLLDREGNSPLHF
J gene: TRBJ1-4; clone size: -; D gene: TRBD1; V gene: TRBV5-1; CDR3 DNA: TGCGCCAGCAGCCCGAGGACAGGGACGGGTGAAAAACTGTTTTTT; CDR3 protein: CASSPRTGTGEKLFF
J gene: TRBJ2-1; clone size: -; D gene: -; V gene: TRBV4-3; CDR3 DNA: TGCGCCAGCAGCCAAGATGCTAGCGCCTACAATGAGCAGTTCTTC; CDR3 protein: CASSQDASAYNEQFF
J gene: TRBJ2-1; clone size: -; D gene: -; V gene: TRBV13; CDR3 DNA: TGTGCCAGCAGCTTGGAGGGGGCCCCTGGGAATGAGCAGTTCTTC; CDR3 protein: CASSLEGAPGNEQFF
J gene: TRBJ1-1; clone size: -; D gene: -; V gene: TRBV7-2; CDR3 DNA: TGTGCCAGCAGCTTAGGGTCGCGCCGTGAAGCTTTCTTT; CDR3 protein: CASSLGSRREAFF
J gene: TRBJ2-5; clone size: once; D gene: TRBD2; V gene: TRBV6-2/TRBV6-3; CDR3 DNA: TGTGCCAGCAGTTACCAGGGACTAGCGGGCCGGTACCAAGAGACCCAGTACTTC; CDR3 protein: CASSYQGLAGRYQETQYF